These 9 T cell receptor beta chains came from one sample sequenced in a study of beta chain features in type 1 diabetes. Expressed TCRB transcripts were sequenced because the isolated RNA had all been reverse transcribed beforehand. Measured with immunoSEQ multiplex PCR; TCRdb has only the in-frame clones, and not every one. Here the sample spans roughly 370,000 clones, approximately 13% being singletons. Sequences were obtained from naive CD4+ T cells from blood. The receptors stem from a man aged 25 to 40 in good health.

The chain has TRBV11-3 and TRBJ2-1; no clear D. The CDR3 runs to 10 residues. Between the trimmed V and J ends, which lost 9 bases and 7 bases, there was a span of 7 bases. CDR1 is SGHNT and CDR2 is YENEEA in the germline V gene. The CDR3 loop reads CARLRNEQFF. The CDR3 DNA follows: TGTGCCAGGTTACGTAATGAGCAGTTCTTC.

In this sample, this clone turned up a few times. CDR3 sequence (DNA): TGCGCCAGCAGCCAAGATTACAAACGGACTAGCGGGTTGTTAAATGAGCAGTTCTTC. It codes for CASSQDYKRTSGLLNEQFF. This chain uses TRBV4-3 with TRBJ2-1; 11 positions match TRBD2. Germline CDR1 and CDR2: LGHNA and YSLEER. The CDR3 totals 19 residues. Trimming removed 0 bases from V and 7 bases from J; junction bases left unmatched: 14.

This clone was detected only once. The CDR3 reads CASSTSVPDGYTF. DNA for the CDR3: TGTGCCAGCAGCACCAGTGTCCCGGATGGCTACACCTTC. The chain uses TRBV28 and TRBJ1-2; D is unclear. There are 13 residues in the CDR3. CDR1 and CDR2 from the germline V gene are MDHEN and SYDVKM. V lost 6 bases to trimming and J lost 6 bases, with 14 bases between them.

V usage is TRBV4-3 and J usage is TRBJ2-3, with 9 positions matching TRBD2. From germline, CDR1 is LGHNA and CDR2 YSLEER. Losses at the gene ends were 4 bases for V and 2 bases for J; bases not matched to a gene: 7. The CDR3 is made up of 16 amino acids. CDR3 sequence: CASSPLAGAPTDTQYF. The CDR3 DNA follows: TGCGCCAGCAGCCCGTTAGCGGGGGCCCCCACAGATACGCAGTATTTT.

In this sample, this clone turned up a few times. V gene TRBV11-2 combines with J gene TRBJ2-7; 8 bases align to TRBD1. Germline CDR1 SGHAT, CDR2 FQNNGV. The CDR3 length is 15 residues. V was pared by 1 base and J by 4 bases, with 6 bases of the junction left unmatched. This CDR3 is CASSLGRGRTYEQYF. The CDR3 nucleotides are TGTGCCAGCAGCTTAGGCAGGGGGCGAACGTACGAGCAGTACTTC.

V and J are TRBV7-9 and TRBJ2-1; D not resolved. V lost 5 bases and J lost 9, with 8 bases in between. CDR1 and CDR2 (germline): SEHNR, FQNEAQ (reference sequence). This CDR3 contains 11 residues. DNA for the CDR3: TGTGCCAGCAGCGAGTTCGGTGAGCAGTTCTTC. It codes for CASSEFGEQFF.

The chain links TRBV30 to TRBJ1-6, with 7 bases matching TRBD1. V lost 5 bases, J lost 6 bases, and 4 bases stayed unmatched. Germline V lookup: CDR1 GTSNPN, CDR2 SVGIG (reference sequence). The CDR3 has 13 amino acids. The CDR3 protein is CAWEQGFNSPLHF. DNA for the CDR3: TGTGCCTGGGAACAGGGGTTTAATTCACCCCTCCACTTT. Complete variable domain (other parts from reference TRBV30 and TRBJ1-6): SQTIHQWPATLVQPVGSPLSLECTVEGTSNPNLYWYRQAAGRGLQLLFYSVGIGQISSEVPQNLSASRPQDRQFILSSKKLLLSDSGFYLCAWEQGFNSPLHFGNGTRLTVT.

This clone was picked up a small number of times. The genes are TRBV5-1 and TRBJ1-5; D is uncertain. V was clipped by 0 bases and J by 4 bases, with 5 bases between them. Germline-derived CDR1 and CDR2 are SGHRS and YFSETQ. The CDR3 consists of 13 residues. CDR3 DNA: TGCGCCAGCAGCTTGGCAGTAAATCAGCCCCAGCATTTT. Its protein is CASSLAVNQPQHF.

This rearrangement joins TRBV5-4 to TRBJ1-1, with D perhaps TRBD1 (5 bases). Germline V CDR1 and CDR2: SGHNT, YYREEE (reference sequence). V lost 1 base and J 3 bases, leaving 10 bases between the germline ends. This CDR3 spans 14 amino acids. CDR3: CASSLTGIDTEAFF. The CDR3 DNA follows: TGTGCCAGCAGCTTGACAGGAATTGACACTGAAGCTTTCTTT.